The subject of this entry is one TCR beta chain. Its antigen is undetermined. CD45RO-negative, CCR7-positively selected cells formed the naive CD8 fraction, excluding terminally differentiated effector memory CD45RA+ cells. Germline V CDR1 and CDR2: SGHDT, YYEEEE. The V and J ends lost 8 bases and 1 base respectively, with 9 bases between them. CDR3 length equals 12 residues. The data were obtained in a study of shared clonotypes between healthy human individuals. Study-wide results and caveats: A generally larger estimated richness was seen in naive subsets than in memory subsets. In having few donors, the study represented limited genetic and exposure-history diversity.

Repertoires were generated with immunoSEQ multiplex PCR, while TCRdb's copy carries only in-frame clones and drops some. The repertoire has some 2.1 million clones, just under 95% of them found once; the top ten carry around 1.1%. The source material was naive CD8+ T cells sorted from blood. This sequence originates from a young man in good health. The chain couples TRBV5-6 to TRBJ1-2; D is unresolved. The CDR3 bases are TGTGCCAGTCATGGGGTTAACTATGGCTACACCTTC. This gives the protein CASHGVNYGYTF.